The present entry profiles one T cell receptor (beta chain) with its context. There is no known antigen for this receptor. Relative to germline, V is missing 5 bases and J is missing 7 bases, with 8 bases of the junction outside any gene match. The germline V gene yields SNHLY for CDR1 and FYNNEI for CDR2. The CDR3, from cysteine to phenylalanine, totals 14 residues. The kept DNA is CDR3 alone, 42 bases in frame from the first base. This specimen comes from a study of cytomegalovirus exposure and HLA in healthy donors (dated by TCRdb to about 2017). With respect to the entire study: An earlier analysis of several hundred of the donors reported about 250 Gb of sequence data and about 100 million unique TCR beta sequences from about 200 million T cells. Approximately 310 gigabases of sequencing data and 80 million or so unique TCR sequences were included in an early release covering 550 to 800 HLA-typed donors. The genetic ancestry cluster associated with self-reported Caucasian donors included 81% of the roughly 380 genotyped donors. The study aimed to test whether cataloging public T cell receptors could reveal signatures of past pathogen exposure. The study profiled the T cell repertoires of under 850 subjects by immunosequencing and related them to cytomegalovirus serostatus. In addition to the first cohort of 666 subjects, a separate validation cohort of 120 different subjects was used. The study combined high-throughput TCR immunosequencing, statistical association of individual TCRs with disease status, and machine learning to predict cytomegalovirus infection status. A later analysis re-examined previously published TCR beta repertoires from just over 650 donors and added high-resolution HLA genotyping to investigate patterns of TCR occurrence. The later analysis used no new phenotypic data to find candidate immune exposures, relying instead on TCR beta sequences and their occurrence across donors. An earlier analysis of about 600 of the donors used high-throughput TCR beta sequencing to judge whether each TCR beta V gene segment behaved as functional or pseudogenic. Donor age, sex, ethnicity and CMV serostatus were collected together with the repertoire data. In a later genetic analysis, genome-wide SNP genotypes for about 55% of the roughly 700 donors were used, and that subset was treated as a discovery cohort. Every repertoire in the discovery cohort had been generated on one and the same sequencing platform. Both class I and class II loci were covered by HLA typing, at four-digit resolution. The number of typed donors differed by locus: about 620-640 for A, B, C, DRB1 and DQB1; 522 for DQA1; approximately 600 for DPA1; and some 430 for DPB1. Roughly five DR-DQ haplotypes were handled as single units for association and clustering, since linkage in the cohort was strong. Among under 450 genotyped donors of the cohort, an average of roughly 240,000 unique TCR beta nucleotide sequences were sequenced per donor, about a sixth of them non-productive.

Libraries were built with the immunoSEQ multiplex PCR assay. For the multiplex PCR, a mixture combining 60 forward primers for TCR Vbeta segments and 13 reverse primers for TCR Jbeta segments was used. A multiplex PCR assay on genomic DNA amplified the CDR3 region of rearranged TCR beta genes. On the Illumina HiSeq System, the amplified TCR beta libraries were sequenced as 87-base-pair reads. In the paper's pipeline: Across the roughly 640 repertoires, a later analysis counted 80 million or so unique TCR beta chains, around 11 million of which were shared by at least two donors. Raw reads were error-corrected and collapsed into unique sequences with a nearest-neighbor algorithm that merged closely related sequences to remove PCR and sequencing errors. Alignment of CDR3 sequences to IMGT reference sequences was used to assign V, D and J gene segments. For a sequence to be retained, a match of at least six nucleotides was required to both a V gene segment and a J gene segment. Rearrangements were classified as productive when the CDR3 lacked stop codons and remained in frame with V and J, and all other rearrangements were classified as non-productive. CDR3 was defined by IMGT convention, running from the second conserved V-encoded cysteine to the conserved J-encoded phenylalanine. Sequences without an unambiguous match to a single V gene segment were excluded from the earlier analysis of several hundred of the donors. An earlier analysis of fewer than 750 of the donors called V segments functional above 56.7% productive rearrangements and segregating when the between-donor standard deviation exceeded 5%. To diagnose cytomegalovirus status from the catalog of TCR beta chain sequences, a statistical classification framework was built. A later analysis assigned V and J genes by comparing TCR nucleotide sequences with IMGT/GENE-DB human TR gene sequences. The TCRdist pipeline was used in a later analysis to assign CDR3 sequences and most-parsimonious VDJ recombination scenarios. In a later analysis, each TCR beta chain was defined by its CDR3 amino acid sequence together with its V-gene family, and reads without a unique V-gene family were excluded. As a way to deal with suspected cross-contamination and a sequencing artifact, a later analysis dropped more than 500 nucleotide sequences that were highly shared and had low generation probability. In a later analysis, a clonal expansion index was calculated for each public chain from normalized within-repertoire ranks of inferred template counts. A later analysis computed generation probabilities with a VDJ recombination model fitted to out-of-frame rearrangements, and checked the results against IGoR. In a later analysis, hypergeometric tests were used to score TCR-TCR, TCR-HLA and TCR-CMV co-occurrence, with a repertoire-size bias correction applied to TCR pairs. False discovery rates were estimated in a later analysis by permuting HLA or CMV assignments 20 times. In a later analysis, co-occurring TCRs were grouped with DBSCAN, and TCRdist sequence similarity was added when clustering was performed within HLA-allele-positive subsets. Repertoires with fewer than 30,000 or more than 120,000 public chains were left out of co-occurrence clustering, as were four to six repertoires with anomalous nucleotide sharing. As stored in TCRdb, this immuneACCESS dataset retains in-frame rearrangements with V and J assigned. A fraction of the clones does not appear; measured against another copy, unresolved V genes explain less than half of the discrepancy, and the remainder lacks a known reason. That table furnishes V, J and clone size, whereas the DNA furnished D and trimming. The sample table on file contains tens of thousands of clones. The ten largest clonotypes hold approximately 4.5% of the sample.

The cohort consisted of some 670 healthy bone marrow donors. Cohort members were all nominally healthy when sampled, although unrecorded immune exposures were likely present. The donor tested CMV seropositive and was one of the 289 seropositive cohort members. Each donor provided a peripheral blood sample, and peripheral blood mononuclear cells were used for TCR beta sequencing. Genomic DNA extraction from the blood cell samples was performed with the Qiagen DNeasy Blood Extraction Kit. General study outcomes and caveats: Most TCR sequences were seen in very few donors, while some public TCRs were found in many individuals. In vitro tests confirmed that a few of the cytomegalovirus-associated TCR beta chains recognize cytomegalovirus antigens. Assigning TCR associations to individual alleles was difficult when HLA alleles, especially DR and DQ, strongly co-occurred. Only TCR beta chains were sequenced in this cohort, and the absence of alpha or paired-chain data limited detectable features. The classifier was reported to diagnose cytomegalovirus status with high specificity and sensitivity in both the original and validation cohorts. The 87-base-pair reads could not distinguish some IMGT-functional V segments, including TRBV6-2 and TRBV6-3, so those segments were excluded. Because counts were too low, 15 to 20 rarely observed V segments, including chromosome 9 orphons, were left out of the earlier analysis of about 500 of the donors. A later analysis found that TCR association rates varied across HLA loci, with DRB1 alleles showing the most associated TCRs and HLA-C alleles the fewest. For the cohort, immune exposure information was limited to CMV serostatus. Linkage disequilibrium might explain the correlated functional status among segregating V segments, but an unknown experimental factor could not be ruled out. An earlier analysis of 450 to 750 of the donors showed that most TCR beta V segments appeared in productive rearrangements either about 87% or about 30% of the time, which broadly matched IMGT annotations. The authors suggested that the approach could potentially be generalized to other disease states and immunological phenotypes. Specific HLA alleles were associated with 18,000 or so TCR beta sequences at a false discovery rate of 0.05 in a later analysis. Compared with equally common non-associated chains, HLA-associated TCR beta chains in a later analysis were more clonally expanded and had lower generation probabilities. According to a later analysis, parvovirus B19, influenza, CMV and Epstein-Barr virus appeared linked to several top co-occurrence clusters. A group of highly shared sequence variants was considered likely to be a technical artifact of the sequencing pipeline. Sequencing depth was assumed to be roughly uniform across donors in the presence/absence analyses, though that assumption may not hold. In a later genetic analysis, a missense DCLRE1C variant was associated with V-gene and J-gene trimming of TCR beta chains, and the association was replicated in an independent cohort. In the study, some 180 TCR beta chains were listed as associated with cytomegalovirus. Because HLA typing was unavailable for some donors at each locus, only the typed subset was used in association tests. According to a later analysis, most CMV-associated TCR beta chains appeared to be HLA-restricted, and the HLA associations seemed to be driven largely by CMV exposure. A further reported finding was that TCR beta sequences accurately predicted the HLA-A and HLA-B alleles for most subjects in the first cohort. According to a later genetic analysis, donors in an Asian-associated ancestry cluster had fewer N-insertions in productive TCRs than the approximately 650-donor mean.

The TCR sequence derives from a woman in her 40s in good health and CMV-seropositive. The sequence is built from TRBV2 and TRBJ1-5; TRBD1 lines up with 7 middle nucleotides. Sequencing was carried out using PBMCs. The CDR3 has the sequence CASSPGQRAQPQHF. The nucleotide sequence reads TGTGCCAGCAGTCCGGGACAGAGAGCGCAGCCCCAGCATTTT.